This is a list of T cell receptor beta chains from one sample in a study of T cell changes during pregnancy in multiple sclerosis. Only in-frame clones appear in the TCRdb table, and some are missing; sequencing was by immunoSEQ multiplex PCR. This sample carries under 55,000 clones, 93% of them seen once, and the ten largest clones take about 2%. The specimen was peripheral blood, collected in the second trimester of pregnancy. The receptors originated from a female donor with multiple sclerosis, enrolled in a pregnancy study. The CDR3 runs from the conserved cysteine through the conserved F or W. A D gene is named only where the DNA matches it firmly. The listing skips clone size in some rows; elsewhere it reads once, few, many or a size class.

j_call v_call clone_size d_call cdr3_nt cdr3_aa
TRBJ1-1 TRBV4-3 - - TGCGCCAGCAGCCTCGTCCCGAGCACTGAAGCTTTCTTT CASSLVPSTEAFF
TRBJ1-1 TRBV25-1 - TRBD1 TGTGCCAGCAGTGAATCGGACAGGAAAGCTTTCTTT CASSESDRKAFF
TRBJ2-1 TRBV19 - TRBD2 TGTGCCAGTAGTATAGGAAGCCGGACTAGCGGGAGATACAATGAGCAGTTCTTC CASSIGSRTSGRYNEQFF
TRBJ2-2 TRBV10-3 - TRBD1 TGTGCCATCAGTGGACAGGGGGCAAACGGGGAGCTGTTTTTT CAISGQGANGELFF
TRBJ2-7 TRBV7-3 - - TGTGCCAGCAGCTTAGGATATGGGTCACAGGGCTACGAGCAGTACTTC CASSLGYGSQGYEQYF
TRBJ1-5 TRBV19 - - TGTGCCAGTAGTATTATAGGCAATCAGCCCCAGCATTTT CASSIIGNQPQHF
TRBJ2-3 TRBV28 - - TGTGCCAGCAGTTTGCGGGGGCCGGGGAGATCAGATACGCAGTATTTT CASSLRGPGRSDTQYF
TRBJ2-7 TRBV11-2 - - TGTGCCAGCAGCTTCGACTTTCGGGGAACCTACGAGCAGTACTTC CASSFDFRGTYEQYF
TRBJ1-1 TRBV9 - TRBD1 TGTGCCAGCAGAGTCCGGGACAGGGAAATGAACACTGAAGCTTTCTTT CASRVRDREMNTEAFF
TRBJ1-3 TRBV19 - - TGTGCCAGTACTCGAAGCTACTCTGGAAACACCATATATTTT CASTRSYSGNTIYF
TRBJ2-7 TRBV6-5 - TRBD1 TGTGCCAGCAGTTATGGGGGACAGGGAGGCTACGAGCAGTACTTC CASSYGGQGGYEQYF
TRBJ1-3 TRBV7-2 - TRBD1 TGTGCCAGCAGCTCAGGGGGTTCGGGTGGAAACACCATATATTTT CASSSGGSGGNTIYF
TRBJ2-7 TRBV13 - TRBD2 TGTGCCAGCAGCCTGGGACTATCCGCCTACGAGCAGTACTTC CASSLGLSAYEQYF
TRBJ2-1 TRBV5-1 - TRBD2 TGCGCCAGCAGCTTGACGAGCGGGAGCTCCTACAATGAGCAGTTCTTC CASSLTSGSSYNEQFF
TRBJ2-3 TRBV13 once TRBD2 TGTGCCAGCAGCTCCCCCCCCCTAGCGGGAACAGATACGCAGTATTTT CASSSPPLAGTDTQYF
TRBJ2-2 TRBV7-7 - TRBD2 TGTGCTAGCAGCCCGGGGGGGCGGGGCACCGGGGAGCTGTTTTTT CASSPGGRGTGELFF
TRBJ2-7 TRBV5-4 once TRBD2 TGTGCCAGCAGCCGGACTAGCGGTTCCTACGAGCAGTACTTC CASSRTSGSYEQYF
TRBJ2-1 TRBV19 - TRBD2 TGTGCCAGTAGTCGGGGGGAGTTGTACAATGAGCAGTTCTTC CASSRGELYNEQFF
TRBJ2-7 TRBV28 few - TGTGCCAGCAGTTCCGACGGGGAACCCATTCGTTACGAGCAGTACTTC CASSSDGEPIRYEQYF
TRBJ2-3 TRBV6-6 - TRBD2 TGTGCCAGCACTCGGGGGGGCGACGGCACAGATACGCAGTATTTT CASTRGGDGTDTQYF
TRBJ2-1 TRBV5-4 - TRBD2 TGTGCCAGCAGGGGGAGGGCTACCAATGAGCAGTTCTTC CASRGRATNEQFF
TRBJ2-5 TRBV28 - - TGTGCCTGCTCGCAGGGGGAGACCCAGTACTTC CACSQGETQYF
TRBJ2-5 TRBV28 few TRBD2 TGTGCCACCAATAGGGGACTAGCGGGAGGTACCCAGTACTTC CATNRGLAGGTQYF
TRBJ2-5 TRBV19 once TRBD1 TGTGCCAGTAGTACTGGGACAGGCCTAGAGACCCAGTACTTC CASSTGTGLETQYF
TRBJ2-7 TRBV4-3 once TRBD1 TGCGCCAGCAGCCAAGGACAGGGATATAACGACGAGCAGTACTTC CASSQGQGYNDEQYF
TRBJ1-5 TRBV18 - - TGTGCCAGCTCACCACAGGGGTCAGATCAGCCCCAGCATTTT CASSPQGSDQPQHF